Listed below are T cell receptor beta chains from one sample, sequenced in a study of technical replicates of blood from several donors. Sequenced by immunoSEQ multiplex PCR; TCRdb stores in-frame clones only, minus some. The sample yields under 80,000 clones, around 97% seen once. The sequencing input was T cells isolated from PBMCs. The receptors derive from a human donor in good health. Both conserved end residues are part of each CDR3. Fields, in order: clone size, J gene, D gene, CDR3 length, V gene, CDR3 protein, CDR3 DNA. The D gene is left open where the match is weak. Not all rows give a size; the values are once, few, many and, for expanded clones, a class.

>-|TRBJ2-1|TRBD2|15|TRBV28
CASSLAGGSRTHQFF
TGTGCCAGCAGTTTAGCGGGAGGTTCCCGAACCCATCAGTTCTTC
>once|TRBJ2-1|TRBD2|16|TRBV11-1
CASTTGVWGGSNEQFF
TGTGCCAGCACCACCGGGGTCTGGGGGGGTTCCAATGAGCAGTTCTTC
>-|TRBJ1-2|TRBD1|14|TRBV5-6
CASSSNDRAYGYTF
TGTGCCAGCAGCTCTAATGACAGGGCCTATGGCTACACCTTC
>-|TRBJ1-2|-|17|TRBV15
CATSYYPSHLGGYGYTF
TGTGCCACCAGCTATTACCCGTCCCACTTGGGAGGCTATGGCTACACCTTC
>-|TRBJ2-5|-|13|TRBV4-1
CASSLRGGETQYF
TGCGCCAGCAGCCTCCGCGGAGGGGAGACCCAGTACTTC
>-|TRBJ1-6|-|14|TRBV9
CASSVSSVNSPLHF
TGTGCCAGCAGCGTATCCTCCGTAAATTCACCCCTCCACTTT
>-|TRBJ1-5|TRBD1|14|TRBV28
CASLDRGLHQPQHF
TGTGCCAGTCTCGACAGGGGACTCCATCAGCCCCAGCATTTT
>-|TRBJ1-2|-|14|TRBV11-2
CASSLEGGRWGYTF
TGTGCCAGCAGCTTAGAGGGAGGACGATGGGGCTACACCTTC
>-|TRBJ2-1|TRBD1|14|TRBV2
CASSLDREYNEQFF
TGTGCCAGCAGCTTGGACAGGGAGTACAATGAGCAGTTCTTC
>-|TRBJ2-5|TRBD2|16|TRBV28
CASGLPSGRRRETQYF
TGTGCCAGCGGGTTGCCTAGCGGGAGACGGCGAGAGACCCAGTACTTC
>-|TRBJ2-3|-|15|TRBV9
CASSLTSTGTDTQYF
TGTGCCAGCAGCCTAACTAGCACTGGCACAGATACGCAGTATTTT
>-|TRBJ1-1|TRBD1|15|TRBV5-1
CASSPGSQGGYGAFF
TGCGCCAGCAGCCCCGGGTCGCAGGGGGGCTATGGGGCTTTCTTT